This record covers a single T cell receptor beta chain. Its cognate antigen is unknown. The CDR3 loop spans 13 amino acids. The V and J ends lost 0 bases and 11 bases respectively, with 13 bases between them. Germline V CDR1 and CDR2: SGHDN, FVKESK. This entry is derived from a study of post-analysis software for immune sequencing data. Study context: In terms of disease course, relapsing-remitting, secondary progressive and progressive-relapsing multiple sclerosis were included. Points from the study as a whole: The normalized Chao1 diversity of multiple sclerosis patients was significantly lower than that of controls. When patients were compared with controls, roughly five TRBV segments were more frequent, TRBV5-6, TRBV5-1 and TRBV20-1 among them.

Unique molecular identifiers had been added to the TCR beta cDNA libraries. Using its own MiXCR run on the PCR reads, TCRdb lists one record per CDR3 protein. The data hold roughly 870,000 distinct CDR3 sequences, with 53% observed a single time. The chain recombines TRBV14 with TRBJ2-5, with D maybe TRBD1 (6 bases). The sequenced sample consisted of blood. The sequence was collected from a girl aged 10 to 17 with multiple sclerosis. In DNA, the CDR3 is TGTGCCAGCAGCCAAGATCCCAGGGGTGAGCAGTACTTC. This encodes CASSQDPRGEQYF.